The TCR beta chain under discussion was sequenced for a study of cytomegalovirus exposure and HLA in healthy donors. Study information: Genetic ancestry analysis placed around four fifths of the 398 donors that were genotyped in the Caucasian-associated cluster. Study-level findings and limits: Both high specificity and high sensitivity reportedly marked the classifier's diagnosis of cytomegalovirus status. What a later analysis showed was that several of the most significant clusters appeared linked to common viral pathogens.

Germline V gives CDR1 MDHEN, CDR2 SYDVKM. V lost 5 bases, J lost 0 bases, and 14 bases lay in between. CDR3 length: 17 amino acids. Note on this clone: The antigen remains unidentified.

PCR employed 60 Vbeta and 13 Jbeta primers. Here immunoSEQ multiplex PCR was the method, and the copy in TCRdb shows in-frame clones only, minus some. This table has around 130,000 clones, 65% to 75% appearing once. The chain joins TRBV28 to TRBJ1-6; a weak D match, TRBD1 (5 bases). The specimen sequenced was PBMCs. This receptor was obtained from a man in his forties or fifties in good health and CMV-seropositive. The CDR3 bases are TGTGCCAGCAGTCTAGACAGACCAAGCTCCTATAATTCACCCCTCCACTTT. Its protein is CASSLDRPSSYNSPLHF.